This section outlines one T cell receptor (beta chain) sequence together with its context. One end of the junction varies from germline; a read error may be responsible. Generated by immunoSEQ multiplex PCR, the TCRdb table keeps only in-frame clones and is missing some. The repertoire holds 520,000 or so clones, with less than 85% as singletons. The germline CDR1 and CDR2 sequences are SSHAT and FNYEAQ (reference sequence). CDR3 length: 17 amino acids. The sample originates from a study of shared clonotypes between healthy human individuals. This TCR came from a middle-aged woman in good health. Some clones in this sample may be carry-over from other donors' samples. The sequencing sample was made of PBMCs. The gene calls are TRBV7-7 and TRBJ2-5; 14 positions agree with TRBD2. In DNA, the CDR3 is TGTGCTAGCAGCTTGGAGACTAGCGGGAGGGCCGGAGAGACCCAGTACTTC. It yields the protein CASSLETSGRAGETQYF.